These T cell receptor beta chains were read from a single sample in a study of blood T cell repertoires in COVID-19. Profiled with immunoSEQ multiplex PCR; TCRdb holds only in-frame clones, not every one. The table records 210,000 or so clones, more than 75% of them present only once. The sample consisted of PBMCs or T cells enriched from blood (not recorded which). These receptors all come from a woman aged 40-49 years with acute COVID-19. CDR3s include the opening cysteine and the closing phenylalanine or tryptophan. Each record gives: J gene, D gene, CDR3 length, clone size, V gene, CDR3 DNA, CDR3 protein. D genes are given only for firm matches. Rows may omit the clone size; those that give it use once, few, many or a size class.

TRBJ1-2	NA	12	NA	TRBV9	TGTGCCAGCAGCGTCCACAGGGATGGCTACACCTTC	CASSVHRDGYTF
TRBJ1-2	NA	14	NA	TRBV3-1/TRBV3-2	TGTGCCAGCAGCCAAGACAGATTTAACTATGGCTACACCTTC	CASSQDRFNYGYTF
TRBJ2-6	NA	17	NA	TRBV7-9	TGTGCCAGCAGCTTCGGGGGCGGGGGCTCTGGGGCCAACGTCCTGACTTTC	CASSFGGGGSGANVLTF
TRBJ1-2	TRBD1	16	NA	TRBV5-1	TGCGCCAGCAGCTTGGCCACAGTGAGACAGGGAAATGGCTACACCTTC	CASSLATVRQGNGYTF
TRBJ1-3	NA	16	NA	TRBV6-2/TRBV6-3	TGTGCCAGCAGTTGGGACCGGACTAGCTCTGGAAACACCATATATTTT	CASSWDRTSSGNTIYF
TRBJ1-2	NA	15	once	TRBV7-2	TGTGCCAGCAGCTCCAAGACGGGGGACTGGGCTGGCTACACCTTC	CASSSKTGDWAGYTF
TRBJ1-6	NA	16	NA	TRBV18	TGTGCCAGCTCTCTGCTTACCGACAGGCCGAATTCACCCCTCCACTTT	CASSLLTDRPNSPLHF
TRBJ2-1	NA	14	NA	TRBV28	TGTGCCAGCAGTTTGGGTGGGGGGGCCTCTGAGCAGTTCTTC	CASSLGGGASEQFF
TRBJ1-1	NA	14	NA	TRBV28	TGTGCCAGCAGAAAAAGTCGGGGTCGCACTGAAGCTTTCTTT	CASRKSRGRTEAFF
TRBJ2-1	TRBD1	16	NA	TRBV5-1	TGCGCCAGCAGCCATGCGTGGGACAGGGCCTACAATGAGCAGTTCTTC	CASSHAWDRAYNEQFF
TRBJ1-1	TRBD1	15	once	TRBV11-1	TGTGCCAGCAGCTTAGTAGGACAGGGGAGGACTGAAGCTTTCTTT	CASSLVGQGRTEAFF
TRBJ2-3	NA	15	NA	TRBV7-2	TGTGCCAGCAGCCCCAGAGGAGCGGGCTTAGGGACGCAGTATTTT	CASSPRGAGLGTQYF
TRBJ2-2	NA	15	few	TRBV24-1	TGTGCCACCAGCCGGCGGGGTGCGAACACCGGGGAGCTGTTTTTT	CATSRRGANTGELFF
TRBJ2-3	TRBD2	16	few	TRBV5-1	TGCGCCAGCAGCGGTACGACTAGCGGGGGCACAGATACGCAGTATTTT	CASSGTTSGGTDTQYF
TRBJ2-1	TRBD2	16	NA	TRBV19	TGTGCCAGTTCAGGGGCTAGCGGGAGACGGACAAATGAGCAGTTCTTC	CASSGASGRRTNEQFF
TRBJ2-7	NA	12	NA	TRBV12-3/TRBV12-4	TGTGCCAGCAGTTTCCCCCGGGGCGAGCAGTACTTC	CASSFPRGEQYF
TRBJ1-6	NA	18	once	TRBV4-2	TGTGCCAGCAGCCAGAGTGGACAGCCCACCGAGAGGAATTCACCCCTCCACTTT	CASSQSGQPTERNSPLHF
TRBJ2-7	NA	14	NA	TRBV15	TGTGCCACCAGCAGAGAACAGGGCCCCTACGAGCAGTACTTC	CATSREQGPYEQYF
TRBJ2-7	NA	16	NA	TRBV7-8	TGTGCCAGCAGCTTAGATCAGGGTATCTATTCCTACGAGCAGTACTTC	CASSLDQGIYSYEQYF
TRBJ2-1	NA	13	NA	TRBV19	TGTGCCAGTAGTATTGCAGGGTACAATGAGCAGTTCTTC	CASSIAGYNEQFF
TRBJ2-3	TRBD2	20	few	TRBV15	TGTGCCACCAGCAGGGGACTAGCGGGAGGGCTCCGGGGAAGCACAGATACGCAGTATTTT	CATSRGLAGGLRGSTDTQYF
TRBJ1-4	TRBD1	14	NA	TRBV29-1	TGCAGCGTGGCCGGGACAGCAACTAATGAAAAACTGTTTTTT	CSVAGTATNEKLFF
TRBJ2-4	TRBD2	13	NA	TRBV12-3/TRBV12-4	TGTGCCAGCGGGGCGGGAGGGCCTAACATTCAGTACTTC	CASGAGGPNIQYF
TRBJ2-1	NA	16	NA	TRBV7-7	TGTGCTAGCAGCTTAGCTATGGACGGGGTTGGCAATGAGCAGTTCTTC	CASSLAMDGVGNEQFF
TRBJ2-3	NA	14	NA	TRBV9	TGTGCCAGCAGCCCCCGGGTCCGAGCAGATACGCAGTATTTT	CASSPRVRADTQYF
TRBJ1-1	NA	14	NA	TRBV6-5	TGTGCCAGCAGACCCCCCGGGAGGGAGACTGAAGCTTTCTTT	CASRPPGRETEAFF
TRBJ2-5	NA	13	NA	TRBV4-3	TGCGCCAGCAGCACAGGGTTGTCAGAGACCCAGTACTTC	CASSTGLSETQYF
TRBJ1-1	NA	16	NA	TRBV5-1	TGCGCCAGCAGCTTATTCCTCAGGGTCATGAACACTGAAGCTTTCTTT	CASSLFLRVMNTEAFF
TRBJ1-3	TRBD1	16	few	TRBV5-4	TGTGCCAGCAGTTCCGGGACAGCTTTCTCTGGAAACACCATATATTTT	CASSSGTAFSGNTIYF
TRBJ2-7	TRBD2	14	NA	TRBV7-3	TGTGCCAGCAGCCAGCGGGAGGGGTTCGGCGAGCAGTACTTC	CASSQREGFGEQYF
TRBJ1-2	NA	13	NA	TRBV5-4	TGTGCCAGCAGCTTTGGACAGAACTATGGCTACACCTTC	CASSFGQNYGYTF
TRBJ1-4	TRBD1	15	NA	TRBV7-3	TGTGCCAGCAGCCCCGGGACAGGGGTTAATGAAAAACTGTTTTTT	CASSPGTGVNEKLFF
TRBJ2-7	NA	14	NA	TRBV9	TGTGCCAGCAGCGCCGGCGGGTTCTCCATCGAGCAGTACTTC	CASSAGGFSIEQYF
TRBJ1-2	NA	12	NA	TRBV19	TGTGCCAGTTCTGGGAGGGGAGATGGCTACACCTTC	CASSGRGDGYTF
TRBJ2-5	NA	16	NA	TRBV11-2	TGTGCCAGCAGCTTAGGAATAGGACGGACAGAAGAGACCCAGTACTTC	CASSLGIGRTEETQYF
TRBJ2-2	NA	16	NA	TRBV5-1	TGCGCCAGCAGCTTGGGTACAGGGCGGGCGATCGGGGAGCTGTTTTTT	CASSLGTGRAIGELFF
TRBJ1-6	TRBD1	15	NA	TRBV7-9	TGTGCCAGCAGCGGAACCGGGACAGGGTATTCACCCCTCCACTTT	CASSGTGTGYSPLHF
TRBJ2-4	TRBD1	14	NA	TRBV29-1	TGCAGCGTTGGAGACAGGGGGACCAAAAACATTCAGTACTTC	CSVGDRGTKNIQYF
TRBJ2-5	NA	14	NA	TRBV19	TGTGCCAGTAGTATAGGAGCAGGGAAAGAGACCCAGTACTTC	CASSIGAGKETQYF
TRBJ1-4	TRBD1	16	few	TRBV5-8	TGTGCCAGCAGCTCGGGACAGGGGGCAACTAATGAAAAACTGTTTTTT	CASSSGQGATNEKLFF
TRBJ2-5	NA	17	NA	TRBV11-2	TGTGCCAGCAGCCTTCTTAAGGCGCGAGGCAGCCAAGAGACCCAGTACTTC	CASSLLKARGSQETQYF
TRBJ2-3	NA	14	NA	TRBV6-1	TGTGCCAGCAGTGAAGAGGGGCACACAGATACGCAGTATTTT	CASSEEGHTDTQYF
TRBJ2-7	NA	14	NA	TRBV29-1	TGCAGCGTTGAATTAAGGACCCGGGGTTACGAGCAGTACTTC	CSVELRTRGYEQYF
TRBJ2-7	TRBD2	20	NA	TRBV7-3	TGTGCCAGCAGCTTAATGCCTTCTGCCTTTAGCGGGAGCGACTCCTACGAGCAGTACTTC	CASSLMPSAFSGSDSYEQYF
TRBJ2-1	NA	18	NA	TRBV5-4	TGTGCCAGCAGCCCGGGGACAGCCGGGACTAGCTCCTACAATGAGCAGTTCTTC	CASSPGTAGTSSYNEQFF
TRBJ1-2	NA	14	NA	TRBV9	TGTGCCAGCAGCGTAGTAAACAGTAACTATGGCTACACCTTC	CASSVVNSNYGYTF
TRBJ1-2	TRBD1	11	NA	TRBV5-1	TGCGCCAGCGGGACAGGGTCGGGCTACACCTTC	CASGTGSGYTF
TRBJ1-1	TRBD1	13	NA	TRBV5-1	TGCGCCAGCAGCTGGACAGGGAGCACTGAAGCTTTCTTT	CASSWTGSTEAFF
TRBJ2-7	TRBD1	15	NA	TRBV3-1/TRBV3-2	TGTGCCAGCAGCCAAGTGGGGGCAGGGGGCCACGAGCAGTACTTC	CASSQVGAGGHEQYF
TRBJ2-1	TRBD2	17	NA	TRBV7-2	TGTGCCAGCAGCTTAGTGTTTGCGGGGGGTGGTTACAATGAGCAGTTCTTC	CASSLVFAGGGYNEQFF
TRBJ2-4	TRBD2	18	NA	TRBV19	TGTGCCAGTAGTATAGGTCAGTGGGGGGGTATAGCCAAAAACATTCAGTACTTC	CASSIGQWGGIAKNIQYF
TRBJ1-1	NA	13	NA	TRBV18	TGTGCCAGCGAAGAGTTAAAAAACACTGAAGCTTTCTTT	CASEELKNTEAFF
TRBJ1-4	TRBD1	16	NA	TRBV7-8	TGTGCCAGCAGCCGAGAGGCCCGGGACAGGGTCCAAAAACTGTTTTTT	CASSREARDRVQKLFF
TRBJ1-2	NA	13	NA	TRBV27	TGTGCCAGCAGTCCAACCGGGAACTATGGCTACACCTTC	CASSPTGNYGYTF
TRBJ2-2	NA	16	NA	TRBV6-2/TRBV6-3	TGTGCCAGCAGTCGTCTTGGGGGCGAGGGCACCGGGGAGCTGTTTTTT	CASSRLGGEGTGELFF